This T cell receptor (beta chain) was sequenced in a study of blood T cell repertoires in COVID-19. Study summary: Italy, Spain and the United States were the sources of the convalescent and acute COVID-19 samples. In each case, the material was cDNA or gDNA derived from T cells, B-cell-depleted T cells, or PBMCs.

Germline V lookup: CDR1 MNHEY, CDR2 SMNVEV (reference sequence). V lost 5 bases and J 8 bases, leaving 16 bases between the germline ends. The CDR3 contains 14 residues. Authors' analysis steps: Estimates of nucleated cell counts were drawn from the amplification of reference gene primers. Assay used: immunoSEQ multiplex PCR; TCRdb lists only in-frame clones, some missing. That table supplies the V and J calls and clone size; D and trimming were determined from the DNA. The data show some 55,000 clones, about three quarters seen once. This rearrangement joins TRBV27 to TRBJ2-1; D unresolved. This sequence was found in a man in his 70s with active or convalescent COVID-19. Sequenced input: peripheral blood. The CDR3 loop reads CASSQRRQQHEQFF. The CDR3 DNA reads TGTGCCAGCAGTCAAAGGCGGCAGCAACATGAGCAGTTCTTC.